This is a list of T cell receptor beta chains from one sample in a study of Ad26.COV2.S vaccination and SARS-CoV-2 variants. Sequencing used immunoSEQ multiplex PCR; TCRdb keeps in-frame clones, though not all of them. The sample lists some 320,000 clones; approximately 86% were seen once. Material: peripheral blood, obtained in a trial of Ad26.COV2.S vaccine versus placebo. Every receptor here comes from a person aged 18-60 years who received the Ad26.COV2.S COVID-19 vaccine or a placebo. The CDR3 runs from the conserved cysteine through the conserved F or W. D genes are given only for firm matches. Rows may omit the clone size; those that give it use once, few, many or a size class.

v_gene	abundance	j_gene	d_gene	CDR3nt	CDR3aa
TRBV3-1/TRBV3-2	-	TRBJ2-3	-	TGTGCCAGCAGCCAGGGCGGATCAGATACGCAGTATTTT	CASSQGGSDTQYF
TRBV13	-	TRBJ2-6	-	TGTGCCAGCTCCGGAAGCTCTGGGGCCAACGTCCTGACTTTC	CASSGSSGANVLTF
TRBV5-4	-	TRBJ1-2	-	TGTGCCAGCAGCCCGAAGGACAGTGGGTATCTCTATGGCTACACCTTC	CASSPKDSGYLYGYTF
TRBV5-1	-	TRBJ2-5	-	TGCGCCAGCAGCTTGGAGGGATATCGGGGAGAGACCCAGTACTTC	CASSLEGYRGETQYF
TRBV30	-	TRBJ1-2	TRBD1	TGTGCCTGGAGGACAGGGGGGGGCTATGGCTACACCTTC	CAWRTGGGYGYTF
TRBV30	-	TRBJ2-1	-	TGTGCCTGGAGCCCAACAGGGAATGAGCAGTTCTTC	CAWSPTGNEQFF
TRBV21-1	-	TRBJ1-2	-	TGTGCCAGCAGCAATAAGGGACAGGCCTCCTATGGCTACACCTTC	CASSNKGQASYGYTF
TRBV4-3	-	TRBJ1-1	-	TGCGCCAGCAGCCAAGCGCCGGCGGATGCCTTCTTGGTGAACACTGAAGCTTTCTTT	CASSQAPADAFLVNTEAFF
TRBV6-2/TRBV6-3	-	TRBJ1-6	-	TGTGCCAGCAGTCGGACGGGAGGTAATTCACCCCTCCACTTT	CASSRTGGNSPLHF
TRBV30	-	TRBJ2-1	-	TGTGCCTGGAGGGTCCTCGGGGATGAGCAGTTCTTC	CAWRVLGDEQFF
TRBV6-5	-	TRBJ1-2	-	TGTGCCAGCAGTTATATCAGGGTTGGCTGGGATGGCTACACCTTC	CASSYIRVGWDGYTF
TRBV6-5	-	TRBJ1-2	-	TGTGCCAGCAGTTACTCGACCACTCGCCATGGCTACACCTTC	CASSYSTTRHGYTF
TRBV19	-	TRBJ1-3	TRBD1	TGTGCCAGTAGTAAGGACAGGGTGGCTGGAAACACCATATATTTT	CASSKDRVAGNTIYF
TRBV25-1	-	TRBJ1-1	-	TGTGCCAGCAGTACCATAACATCATGGTCGGTCACTGAAGCTTTCTTT	CASSTITSWSVTEAFF
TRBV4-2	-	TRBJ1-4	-	TGTGCCAGCAGTAGAGACATTGGGAATGAAAAACTGTTTTTT	CASSRDIGNEKLFF
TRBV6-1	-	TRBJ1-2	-	TGTGCCAGCAGTGAGTCCCCCAGGGCCCAGTTCTATGGCTACACCTTC	CASSESPRAQFYGYTF
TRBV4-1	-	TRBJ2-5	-	TGCGCCAGCAGCCAAGAGGGGCCAAACAGGGAACAAGAGACCCAGTACTTC	CASSQEGPNREQETQYF
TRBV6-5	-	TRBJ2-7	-	TGTGCCAGCAGTTACCGCGGGCCGCCCTACGAGCAGTACTTC	CASSYRGPPYEQYF
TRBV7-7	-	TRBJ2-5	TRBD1	TGTGCCAGCAGCAAGGGGACAGGGAAAGAGACCCAGTACTTC	CASSKGTGKETQYF
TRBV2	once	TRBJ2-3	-	TGTGCCAGCAGGAGGCGGGGCCTAGAGAAAGATACGCAGTATTTT	CASRRRGLEKDTQYF
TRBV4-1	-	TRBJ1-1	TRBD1	TGCGCCAGCAGCCAGGGAGCCGGGGCAGGGGGCACTGAAGCTTTCTTT	CASSQGAGAGGTEAFF
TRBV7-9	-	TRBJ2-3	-	TGTGCCAGCAGCCCGAAAGGGGATCAGTATTTT	CASSPKGDQYF
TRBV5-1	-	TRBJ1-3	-	TGCGCCAGCAGCTTGCTGCCATACTCTGGAAACACCATATATTTT	CASSLLPYSGNTIYF
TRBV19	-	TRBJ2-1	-	TGTGCCAGTAGTAAGGGAGGGAACAGGGGGTACAATGAGCAGTTCTTC	CASSKGGNRGYNEQFF
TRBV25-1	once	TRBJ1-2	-	TGTGCCAGCAGTAAGACAAGGGGTGACTATGGCTACACCTTC	CASSKTRGDYGYTF
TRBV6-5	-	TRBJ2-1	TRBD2	TGTGCCAGCAGGACCCGAAGCGGGGGGTACAATGAGCAGTTCTTC	CASRTRSGGYNEQFF
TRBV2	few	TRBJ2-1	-	TGTGCCAGCAGTGTAGCCAATGAGCAGTTCTTC	CASSVANEQFF
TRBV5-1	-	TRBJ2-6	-	-	CASSLVARGLLRANVLTF
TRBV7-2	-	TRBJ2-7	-	TGTGCCAGCAGCTCGGGAGTTTACGAGCAGTACTTC	CASSSGVYEQYF
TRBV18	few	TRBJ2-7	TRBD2	TGTGCCAGCTCACCACCGGGCGGGGGGATACCAAGCTCCTACGAGCAGTACTTC	CASSPPGGGIPSSYEQYF
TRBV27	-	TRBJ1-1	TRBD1	TGTGCCAGCAGTGGGACGGGACAGCTCCTACGGGCCGAAGCTTTCTTT	CASSGTGQLLRAEAFF
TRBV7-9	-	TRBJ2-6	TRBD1	TGTGCCAGCAGCTTCATCGGACAGGGAGGACCTGGGGCCAACGTCCTGACTTTC	CASSFIGQGGPGANVLTF
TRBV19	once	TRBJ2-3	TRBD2	TGTGCCAGTAATGGACTAGCGGGGGGAACAGATACGCAGTATTTT	CASNGLAGGTDTQYF
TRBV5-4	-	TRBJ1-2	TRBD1	TGTGCCAGCAGCCCCGAACAGGGGGACCGCCTTTATGGCTACACCTTC	CASSPEQGDRLYGYTF
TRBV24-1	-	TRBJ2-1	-	TGTGCCACCAGTGATGGGCTCCACAATGAGCAGTTCTTC	CATSDGLHNEQFF
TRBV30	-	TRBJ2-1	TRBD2	TGTGCCTGGAGTAACCTCGGGGGGTACAATGAGCAGTTCTTC	CAWSNLGGYNEQFF
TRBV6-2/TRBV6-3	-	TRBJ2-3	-	TGTGCCAGCAGTCCCTACACAGATACGCAGTATTTT	CASSPYTDTQYF
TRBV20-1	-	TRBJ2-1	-	TGCAGTGCTAGGGAGAATGAGCAGTTCTTC	CSARENEQFF
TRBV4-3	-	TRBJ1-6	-	TGCGCCAGCAGCCAAGAGGTACCAGGGAGAAAGGGAAGCGGCTCCTATAATTCACCCCTCCACTTT	CASSQEVPGRKGSGSYNSPLHF
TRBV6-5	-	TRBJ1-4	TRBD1	TGTGCCAGCAGCCTACGGGACAGATTCGAAAAACTGTTTTTT	CASSLRDRFEKLFF
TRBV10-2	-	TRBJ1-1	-	TGCGCCAGCAGTGAGCCGTACAACACTGAAGCTTTCTTT	CASSEPYNTEAFF
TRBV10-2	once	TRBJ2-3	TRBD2	TGCGCCAGCAGTCGGACTAGCGGGCCAGGGACAGATACGCAGTATTTT	CASSRTSGPGTDTQYF
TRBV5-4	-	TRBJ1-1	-	TGTGCCAGCAGCTTGGTGGGACAAATGAACACTGAAGCTTTCTTT	CASSLVGQMNTEAFF
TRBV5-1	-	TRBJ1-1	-	TGCGCCAGCAGCTTGCAAGGCAGCCCTGAAGCTTTCTTT	CASSLQGSPEAFF
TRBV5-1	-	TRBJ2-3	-	TGCGCCAGCAGCGGGATCAGTCGGTCCACAGATACGCAGTATTTT	CASSGISRSTDTQYF
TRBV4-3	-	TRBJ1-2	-	TGCGCCAGCAGCCAACAGGGGAACTATGGCTACACCTTC	CASSQQGNYGYTF
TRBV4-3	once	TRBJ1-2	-	TGCGCCAGCAGCCCGAGGACGGACTATGGCTACACCTTC	CASSPRTDYGYTF
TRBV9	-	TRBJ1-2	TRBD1	TGTGCCAGCAGCGTAGAGGACAGGGGGTTCTATGGCTACACCTTC	CASSVEDRGFYGYTF
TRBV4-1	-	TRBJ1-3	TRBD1	TGCGCCAGCAGCCCAGGGGGACTTGGAAACACCATATATTTT	CASSPGGLGNTIYF
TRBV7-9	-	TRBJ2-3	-	TGTGCCAGCAGCTTAGGGGACAACCGGGCAGATACGCAGTATTTT	CASSLGDNRADTQYF
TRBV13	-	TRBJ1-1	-	TGTGCCAGCAGCTTATATGTACGCACTGAAGCTTTCTTT	CASSLYVRTEAFF
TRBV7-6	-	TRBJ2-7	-	TGTGCCAGCAGCTTAGATTTAGGGCAGCGTTCCTACGAGCAGTACTTC	CASSLDLGQRSYEQYF
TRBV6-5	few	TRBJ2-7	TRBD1	TGTGCTAGCAGTTACACCGGGACAGCCTACGAGCAGTACTTC	CASSYTGTAYEQYF
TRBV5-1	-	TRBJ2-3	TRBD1	TGCGCCAGCAGCGAGCCAGGGGGCGGCACAGATACGCAGTATTTT	CASSEPGGGTDTQYF